This T cell receptor beta chain was sequenced for a study of blood T cell repertoires in COVID-19. Study overall: From T cells, B-cell-depleted T cells, or PBMCs came the material, which was cDNA or gDNA.

Participants spanned ages 18 to 89 years and resided in roughly 22 US areas. This clone was seen ten or more times. Profiling relied on immunoSEQ multiplex PCR, and the TCRdb table lists in-frame clones only, not all of them. This table has around 450,000 clones, about 90% appearing once. The sequenced sample was PBMCs or T cells enriched from blood (not recorded which). This TCR came from a young woman who had recovered from COVID-19.

This chain's CDR3 is CASSGAGAGYTF. The CDR3 coding sequence is TGTGCCAGCAGCGGCGCAGGGGCTGGCTACACCTTC. This chain links TRBV5-4 with TRBJ1-2; D is possibly TRBD1 (6 bases). Deletions cut 4 bases from V and 7 bases from J, with 11 bases between. CDR1 and CDR2 from the germline V gene are SGHNT and YYREEE (reference sequence). The CDR3 has 12 residues.